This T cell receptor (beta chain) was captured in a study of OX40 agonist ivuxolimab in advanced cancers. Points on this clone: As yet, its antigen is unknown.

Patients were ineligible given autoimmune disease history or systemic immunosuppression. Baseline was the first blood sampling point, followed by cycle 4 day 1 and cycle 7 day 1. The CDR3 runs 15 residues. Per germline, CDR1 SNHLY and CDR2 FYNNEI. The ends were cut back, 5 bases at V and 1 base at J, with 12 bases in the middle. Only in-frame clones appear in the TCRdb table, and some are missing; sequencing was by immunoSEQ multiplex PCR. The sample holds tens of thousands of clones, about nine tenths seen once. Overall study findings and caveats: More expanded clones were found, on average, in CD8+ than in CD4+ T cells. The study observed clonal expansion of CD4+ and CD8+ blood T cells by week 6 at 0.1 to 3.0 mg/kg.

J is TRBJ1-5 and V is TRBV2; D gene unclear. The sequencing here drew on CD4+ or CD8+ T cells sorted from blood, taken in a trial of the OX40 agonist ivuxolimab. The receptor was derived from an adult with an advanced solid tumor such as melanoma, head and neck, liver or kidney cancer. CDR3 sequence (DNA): TGTGCCAGCAGTAAAAACCCGGGGAGCAATCAGCCCCAGCATTTT. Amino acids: CASSKNPGSNQPQHF.